A selection of T cell receptor beta chains follows, all from one sample in a study of response to subunit inactivated influenza vaccine. TCRdb itself ran the RT-PCR reads through MiXCR, one entry per CDR3 protein. The table has about 310,000 distinct CDR3 sequences, around a fifth seen once. The sequencing used PBMCs from blood, collected about 19 months after vaccination. Source of these receptors: a man aged 50-75 years who received an inactivated influenza vaccine. Each CDR3 is given without its conserved first and last residue.

TRBV9 | ASSVHWTSGYEQY
TRBV15 | ATSRDLNGPGELF
TRBV5-6 | ASSLSLAGGPGNEQF
TRBV20-1 | SASRMGGYT
TRBV28 | ASSRQGLKETQY
TRBV7-6 | ASSRGPANTEAF
TRBV7-2 | ASSAGLAGVSSYEQY
TRBV5-1 | ASSPRTDYEQY
TRBV29-1 | SVPTSGRYNEQF
TRBV4-1 | ASSRSSSGAHSYNEQF
TRBV7-8 | ASSFVGTAGLEQF
TRBV9 | ASSPGLAGGNEQF
TRBV9 | ASSASPGRNTGELF
TRBV10-3 | AIGSSGANTGELF
TRBV7-2 | ASSARGPYSNQPQH
TRBV19 | ASSILPGGQF